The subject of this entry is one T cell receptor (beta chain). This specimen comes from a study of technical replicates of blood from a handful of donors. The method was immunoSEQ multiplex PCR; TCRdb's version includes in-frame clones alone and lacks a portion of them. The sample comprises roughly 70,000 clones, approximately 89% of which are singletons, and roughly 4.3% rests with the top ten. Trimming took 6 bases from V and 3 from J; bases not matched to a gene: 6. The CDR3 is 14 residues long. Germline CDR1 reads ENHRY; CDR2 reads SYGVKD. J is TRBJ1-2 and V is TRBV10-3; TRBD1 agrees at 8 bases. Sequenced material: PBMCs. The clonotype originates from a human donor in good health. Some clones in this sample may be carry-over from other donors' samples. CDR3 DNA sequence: TGTGCCATCAGGGGGACAGGAGGAGACTATGGCTACACCTTC. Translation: CAIRGTGGDYGYTF.